The 32 T cell receptor beta chains below were found in one sample sequenced in a study of T cells in women clearing cervical HPV infection. Only in-frame clones appear in the TCRdb table, and some are missing; sequencing was by immunoSEQ multiplex PCR. This sample's table reports 31,000 or so clones. Specimen: blood buffy coat. The receptor source for this set is a woman aged 18 to 75 with a cervical HPV16 infection that either progressed to CIN3+ or cleared (not recorded which).

On this clone itself: The sequenced fragment ends 3 residues before the CDR3 boundary, so the rest is inferred from the germline J gene. The J gene is TRBJ2-7, the V gene TRBV30, with D possibly being TRBD1 (6 bases). Germline assignment: CDR1 GTSNPN and CDR2 SVGIG (reference sequence). This CDR3 region has 14 residues. Deletions cut 2 bases from V and 3 bases from J, with 14 bases between. The sequenced part of the CDR3 DNA is TGTGCCTGGAGTTTGAAAGGGGGTCGCTACGAG. Translated: CAWSLKGGRYE. The entire CDR3 sequence reads CAWSLKGGRYEQYF.

Of note for this clone: The CDR3 end is not reached by the read, which stops 3 residues before it; the germline J gene fills it in. V gene TRBV7-9 combines with J gene TRBJ2-5, with 8 bases lining up with TRBD2. With V trimmed by 1 base and J by 4 bases, 5 bases remained unmatched. The CDR3 runs to 15 residues. Germline V gene data show CDR1 as SEHNR and CDR2 as FQNEAQ (reference sequence). CDR3 residues: CASSLGRRGAETQYF. CDR3 DNA, as far as it was read: TGTGCCAGCAGCTTAGGGAGGCGGGGGGCAGAGACC.

Comments on this clone: The read gets to within 3 residues of the CDR3 end, and the germline J gene fills in the rest. The rearrangement links TRBV20-1 to TRBJ2-5, with 13 bases matching TRBD2. V gave up 6 bases and J gave up 2 bases; unmatched junction bases: 3. The CDR3 is made up of 14 amino acids. Germline values: CDR1 DFQATT, CDR2 SNEGSKA (reference sequence). The CDR3 loop is CSARTSGGQETQYF. CDR3 bases read: TGCAGTGCCAGGACTAGCGGGGGACAAGAGACC.

As to this clone: The read is 3 residues too short to cover the CDR3 end, so that end is filled in from the germline J gene. The chain carries TRBV6-1 and TRBJ2-7; 11 nucleotides agree with TRBD2. The CDR3 length is 15 residues. Germline V gene lookup returns CDR1 MNHNS and CDR2 SASEGT. V trimming: 4 bases; J trimming: 2 bases; junction bases outside the gene matches: 4. CDR3 residues: CASSVRLAGTYEQYF. The part of the CDR3 DNA that was read is TGTGCCAGCAGTGTAAGACTAGCGGGAACCTACGAG.

For this clone: The CDR3 end falls 3 residues outside the read, so it is completed with the germline J gene. The chain combines TRBV7-2 with TRBJ2-4, with TRBD1 as a possible D gene (6 bases). CDR1 is SGHTA and CDR2 is FQGNSA in the germline V gene. The CDR3 has 14 amino acids. CDR3 sequence reads: CASSISRLEGGQYF. The CDR3 DNA, read in part, is TGTGCCAGCAGCATAAGCCGGCTAGAAGGGGGT.

Note on this clone: The read stops 3 residues short of the end of the CDR3; the missing end is completed from the germline J gene. The chain couples TRBV7-2 to TRBJ2-4, with D perhaps TRBD2 (5 bases). Germline lookup yields CDR1 SGHTA and CDR2 FQGNSA. The CDR3 is made up of 13 amino acids. Here the CDR3 reads CASSSRTGYGQYF. The part of the CDR3 DNA that was read is TGTGCCAGCAGCTCGCGGACTGGATATGGT.

The part of the CDR3 DNA that was read is TGTGCCAGCAGCCCGGGACTAGCCTACGAG. It specifies CASSPGLAYE. In full, the CDR3 reads CASSPGLAYEQYF. The V and J genes are TRBV2 and TRBJ2-7; 8 bases are a match to TRBD2. The sequence runs out 3 residues before the end of the CDR3; the remainder is reconstructed from the germline J gene. Germline V gene lookup returns CDR1 SNHLY and CDR2 FYNNEI. This CDR3 region has 13 residues. The trim removed 6 bases at V and 2 bases at J, leaving 3 bases unmatched.

Comments on this clone: The read terminates 3 residues before the CDR3 end, so the remaining end is supplied by the germline J gene. The V gene is TRBV3-1 (or the pseudogene TRBV3-2), the J gene TRBJ2-5; no clear D. The CDR3 has 11 amino acids. Looked up from germline, CDR1 is LGHDT and CDR2 is YNNKEL (reference sequence). The ends were cut back, 8 bases at V and 5 bases at J, with 9 bases in the middle. The CDR3 loop is CASVTRETQYF. The covered CDR3 bases are TGTGCCAGCGTGACGCGGGAGACC.

Points on this clone: The DNA ends 3 residues before the CDR3 does, and the rest of the CDR3 is filled in from the germline J gene. The chain combines TRBV12-3 or TRBV12-4 with TRBJ1-6; tentative D call: TRBD1 (6 bases). The CDR3 consists of 16 residues. V was shortened by 3 bases and J by 9 bases, with 18 bases between the two germline ends. The sequenced part of the CDR3 DNA is TGTGCCAGCAGTTTCTCCAGGACAGCATCGGGTTCACCC. Its translation: CASSFSRTASGSP. The CDR3, in full, reads CASSFSRTASGSPLHF.

As concerns this clone: The read comes to an end 3 residues before the CDR3 does, leaving the germline J gene to fill in the end. The chain combines TRBV20-1 with TRBJ2-1, with D maybe TRBD1 (6 bases). The V gene's germline CDR1 is DFQATT and CDR2 SNEGSKA (reference sequence). The CDR3 is 16 residues long. With 6 bases removed from V and 0 bases from J, the gap between germline ends came to 18 bases. The CDR3 bases that were read are TGCAGTGCAGGGAGTAGGGGGTCTAGCTCCTACAATGAG. As protein: CSAGSRGSSSYNE. The CDR3 in its entirety is CSAGSRGSSSYNEQFF.

Points on this clone: The read ends 3 residues before the CDR3 terminus; that terminus is restored from the germline J gene. This rearrangement joins TRBV19 to TRBJ2-7, with D perhaps TRBD1 (5 bases). V lost 4 bases and J 3 bases, leaving 13 bases between the germline ends. CDR3 length: 14 residues. Germline V gene sequence: CDR1 LNHDA, CDR2 SQIVND (reference sequence). CDR3 region: CASSTDRMSYEQYF. The CDR3 DNA, read in part, is TGTGCCAGTAGTACTGACAGAATGAGCTACGAG. The full variable domain, in which reference TRBV19 and TRBJ2-7 provide the parts outside the CDR3, is DGGITQSPKYLFRKEGQNVTLSCEQNLNHDAMYWYRQDPGQGLRLIYYSQIVNDFQKGDIAEGYSVSREKKESFPLTVTSAQKNPTAFYLCASSTDRMSYEQYFGPGTRLTVT.

Concerning this clone itself: With the read ending 3 residues before the CDR3 end, the germline J gene is used to fill in that end. The chain employs TRBV10-1 and TRBJ1-5, with D possibly TRBD1 on 6 matching bases. The CDR3 totals 17 residues. CDR1 WNHNN and CDR2 SYGVQD come from the germline V gene (reference sequence). Trimming removed 8 bases from V and 7 bases from J, with 27 bases in between. The covered CDR3 bases are TGCGCCAGCCCCTTGCCGTTGACAGGCCCCTCTCCCCAGCCC. This translates into CASPLPLTGPSPQP. From start to end, the CDR3 is CASPLPLTGPSPQPQHF.

On this clone: The read halts 3 residues ahead of the CDR3 end, with the missing end drawn from the germline J gene. The chain is built from TRBV19 and TRBJ1-6; 12 positions agree with TRBD1. Germline CDR1 reads LNHDA; CDR2 reads SQIVND (reference sequence). The CDR3 totals 15 residues. Losses at the gene ends were 10 bases for V and 7 bases for J; bases not matched to a gene: 8. This chain's CDR3 is CAIGDRGLRNSPLHF. The covered CDR3 bases are TGTGCCATCGGGGACAGGGGGCTTCGAAATTCACCC.

Details on this clone: The read halts 3 residues ahead of the CDR3 end, with the missing end drawn from the germline J gene. The chain is built from TRBV20-1 and TRBJ2-2, with D perhaps matching TRBD2 (6 bases). The CDR3 has 16 amino acids. CDR1 DFQATT and CDR2 SNEGSKA come from the germline V gene (reference sequence). CDR3 residues: CSAPYSLGGFDEKLFF. The covered CDR3 bases are TGCAGTGCTCCTTATTCTCTCGGGGGTTTCGATGAAAAG.

As for this clone: The read ends 3 residues before the CDR3 terminus; that terminus is restored from the germline J gene. The J gene is TRBJ1-2, the V gene TRBV18, with 9 nucleotides matching TRBD1. Unmatched junction bases numbered 8, after V lost 2 bases and J lost 1 base. The CDR3 has 17 amino acids. Germline assignment: CDR1 KGHSH and CDR2 LQKENI. The CDR3 bases that were read are TGTGCCAGCTCACCAGGGGGACAGGGTCCCCTTAACTATGGC. Translation gives CASSPGGQGPLNYG. The entire CDR3 protein is CASSPGGQGPLNYGYTF.

Note on this clone: The missing CDR3 end, 3 residues past where the read stops, is filled in from the germline J gene. J is TRBJ2-2 and V is TRBV19; 7 positions agree with TRBD1. The CDR3 loop spans 16 amino acids. CDR1 LNHDA and CDR2 SQIVND come from the germline V gene (reference sequence). CDR3 protein: CASKRQGTSGANVLFF. Partial CDR3 DNA: TGTGCCAGCAAAAGACAGGGAACCTCTGGGGCCAACGTG.

Comment on this clone: Read data end 3 residues before the CDR3 end; the end is taken from the germline J gene. The chain uses TRBV7-2 and TRBJ1-4, with D possibly being TRBD1 (5 bases). The CDR3 length is 15 residues. Germline V gives CDR1 SGHTA, CDR2 FQGNSA. CDR3 amino acids: CASSLKAGINSPLFF. The CDR3 DNA, read in part, is TGTGCCAGCAGCTTAAAGGCAGGGATTAATTCACCA.

For this clone: The read terminates 3 residues before the CDR3 end, so the remaining end is supplied by the germline J gene. V and J are TRBV10-1 and TRBJ2-5; 12 bases fit TRBD2. With V trimmed by 3 bases and J by 7 bases, 3 bases remained unmatched. This CDR3 has 14 amino acids. Per the germline V gene, CDR1 is WNHNN and CDR2 is SYGVQD (reference sequence). The CDR3 protein is CASSDPGLAGTQYF. The covered CDR3 bases are TGCGCCAGCAGTGATCCGGGACTAGCGGGGACC.

In regard to this clone: Read coverage stops 3 residues before the CDR3 terminus; the germline J gene supplies the remainder. The chain couples TRBV5-1 to TRBJ1-2, with 8 bases fitting TRBD1. Trimming cost V 4 bases and J 3 bases; bases outside gene matches: 5. Germline CDR1 and CDR2: SGHRS and YFSETQ. This CDR3 comprises 14 residues. The CDR3 bases that were read are TGCGCCAGCAGCCGGGAGGGACAGGACTATGGC. This gives the protein CASSREGQDYG. The CDR3 as a whole reads CASSREGQDYGYTF.

On this clone itself: The germline gene is not matched at one end of the junction; a read error may be the cause. The CDR3 is cut off 3 residues early in the read; its end comes from the germline J gene. The chain has TRBV4-2 and TRBJ2-3, with 7 bases fitting TRBD1. The CDR3 contains 16 residues. Germline lookup yields CDR1 LGHNA and CDR2 YNFKEQ. CDR3 in amino acids: CASSQDSGQNTDTQYF. The sequenced CDR3 bases are TGCGCCAGCAGCCAAGATTCGGGACAGAATACAGATACG.

On this clone: The missing CDR3 end, 3 residues past where the read stops, is filled in from the germline J gene. The V call is TRBV2, the J call TRBJ1-4; TRBD1 agrees at 8 bases. The germline CDR1 and CDR2 sequences are SNHLY and FYNNEI. This CDR3 is 18 amino acids long. This CDR3 reads CASRPRTGLASGANVLFF. CDR3 DNA, as far as it was read: TGTGCCAGCAGGCCCAGGACAGGGTTGGCGTCTGGGGCCAACGTA.

About this clone: The read terminates 3 residues ahead of where the CDR3 ends, so the germline J gene completes it. V gene TRBV6-2 or TRBV6-3 combines with J gene TRBJ1-1; D gene ambiguous. The length of the CDR3 is 14 residues. The germline V gene has CDR1 MNHEY and CDR2 SVGEGT. The ends were cut back, 4 bases at V and 6 bases at J, with 15 bases in the middle. The DNA read from the CDR3 is TGTGCCAGCAGTTTCGACTCCCGCCGGGCTGAA. Its protein product is CASSFDSRRAE. The CDR3, in full, reads CASSFDSRRAEAFF.

As regards this clone: The CDR3 goes on 3 residues after the read ends, and that part is filled in from the germline J gene. The V call is TRBV19, the J call TRBJ1-2; 10 positions agree with TRBD1. Looked up from germline, CDR1 is LNHDA and CDR2 is SQIVND (reference sequence). CDR3 length: 14 amino acids. Partial CDR3 DNA: TGTGCCAGTAGTATAAGGACAGGGGGGCGAGGC. Its translation is CASSIRTGGRG. The whole CDR3 protein is CASSIRTGGRGYTF.

In the case of this clone: From the germline J gene comes the end of the CDR3, since the read stops 3 residues before it. This rearrangement joins TRBV19 to TRBJ2-3; the D gene is possibly TRBD2 (6 bases). Germline-derived CDR1 and CDR2 are LNHDA and SQIVND (reference sequence). The CDR3 covers 17 residues. CDR3 sequence: CASSIGVRSGENQPQYF. The CDR3 bases that were read are TGTGCCAGTAGTATAGGAGTTAGGTCGGGGGAAAATCAGCCG.

Remarks on this clone: The DNA is omitted, as the CDR3 cannot be located on it reliably, and the CDR3 follows TCRdb's listing. This rearrangement joins TRBV12-3 or TRBV12-4 to TRBJ2-5; the table assigns TRBD2, which was not confirmed against the DNA. The CDR3 totals 17 residues, both ends included. This chain's CDR3 is CASSTSWTSGTQETQYF.

Points on this clone: The read terminates 3 residues before the CDR3 end, so the remaining end is supplied by the germline J gene. V usage is TRBV12-3 or TRBV12-4 and J usage is TRBJ2-2; 8 bases map to TRBD2. CDR3 size: 17 residues. The junction had 11 bases not matched to a gene; V was cut back by 3 bases and J by 5 bases. The covered CDR3 bases are TGTGCCAGCAGTTTCCCCGCCGGGACTAGGATGACCGGGGAG. Protein: CASSFPAGTRMTGE. The whole CDR3 is CASSFPAGTRMTGELFF.

As for this clone: The read ends 3 residues shy of where the CDR3 ends; the end is completed using the germline J gene. The chain joins TRBV2 to TRBJ2-7; 10 bases fit TRBD1. CDR3 size: 16 residues. The J segment lost 2 bases and the V segment lost 4 bases, leaving 8 bases of the junction unmatched. CDR1 SNHLY and CDR2 FYNNEI come from the germline V gene. CDR3 in amino acids: CASSVRDRGGTYEQYF. The part of the CDR3 DNA that was read is TGTGCCAGCAGTGTTCGGGACAGGGGAGGGACCTACGAG.

Concerning this clone itself: The read comes to an end 3 residues before the CDR3 does, leaving the germline J gene to fill in the end. This chain joins TRBV11-2 and TRBJ2-5; 7 bases match TRBD1. With V trimmed by 5 bases and J by 5 bases, 5 bases remained unmatched. The germline gives CDR1 SGHAT, CDR2 FQNNGV. The CDR3 is 13 residues long. This CDR3 is CASSMGQLETQYF. Incomplete CDR3 DNA: TGTGCCAGCAGCATGGGACAGCTTGAGACC.

On this clone itself: The read comes to an end 3 residues before the CDR3 does, leaving the germline J gene to fill in the end. The V and J genes are TRBV19 and TRBJ1-5; D is perhaps TRBD1 (5 bases). Per germline, CDR1 LNHDA and CDR2 SQIVND (reference sequence). The CDR3 runs 14 residues. Trimming pared 7 bases from V and 2 bases from J, leaving 12 bases between. Here the CDR3 reads CASTLLTGNQPQHF. The CDR3 DNA, read in part, is TGTGCCAGTACCCTATTGACAGGCAATCAGCCC.

Points on this clone: The DNA ends 3 residues before the CDR3 does, and the rest of the CDR3 is filled in from the germline J gene. Other DNA sequences in this sample translate to the same CDR3. V is TRBV6-2 or TRBV6-3 and J is TRBJ1-2; D perhaps matches TRBD1 (6 bases). This CDR3 has 14 amino acids. Germline lookup yields CDR1 MNHEY and CDR2 SVGEGT. Trimming pared 8 bases from V and 2 bases from J, leaving 15 bases between. The CDR3 sequence: CASVLNQGNYGYTF. The DNA read from the CDR3 is TGTGCCAGCGTATTAAACCAGGGGAACTATGGC.

Note on this clone: The read ends 3 residues early relative to the CDR3; the germline J gene fills the gap. The chain joins TRBV7-2 to TRBJ1-2, with 7 bases fitting TRBD1. V lost 5 bases and J lost 7; bases outside the gene matches: 7. The germline gives CDR1 SGHTA, CDR2 FQGNSA. The CDR3 covers 13 residues. CDR3 residues: CASSLRQGSGYTF. The DNA read from the CDR3 is TGTGCCAGCAGCCTGAGACAGGGAAGTGGC.

Concerning this clone itself: The read comes to an end 3 residues before the CDR3 does, leaving the germline J gene to fill in the end. The chain combines TRBV5-6 with TRBJ1-2, with D tentatively TRBD1 (5 bases). The V end lost 4 bases, the J end lost 0 bases, and 10 bases lay between the germline ends. The CDR3 is 14 residues long. CDR1 is SGHDT and CDR2 is YYEEEE in the germline V gene. The sequenced CDR3 bases are TGTGCCAGCAGCCGCGGGGGGGCTAACTATGGC. Residues: CASSRGGANYG. The entire CDR3 is CASSRGGANYGYTF. Full variable domain (remainder filled in from reference TRBV5-6 and TRBJ1-2): DAGVTQSPTHLIKTRGQQVTLRCSPKSGHDTVSWYQQALGQGPQFIFQYYEEEERQRGNFPDRFSGHQFPNYSSELNVNALLLGDSALYLCASSRGGANYGYTFGSGTRLTVV.